This TCR beta chain was captured in a study of T cell responses to AZD1222 COVID-19 vaccine. Study observations and caveats: Along spike, vaccine-associated CD4 TCRs were found throughout, with dominance at 160-218 and 743-854. White British donors predominated, females outnumbered males, and clonal diversity was possibly underestimated.

This CDR3 is 13 amino acids long. The V gene's germline CDR1 is GTSNPN and CDR2 SVGIG (reference sequence). V lost 6 bases, J lost 7 bases, and 19 bases lay in between. Method: immunoSEQ multiplex PCR; TCRdb's copy keeps in-frame clones and lacks some. The sample lists some 150,000 clones; about 93% were seen once. Comments on this clone: Its antigen remains unidentified.

This TCR derives from an adult in good health. The sample in question was peripheral blood, obtained on day 0 of AZD1222 vaccination. The chain links TRBV30 to TRBJ2-7; D unclear. CDR3 protein: CACQIPSVGEQYF. CDR3 in DNA: TGTGCCTGTCAAATTCCGAGTGTGGGGGAGCAGTACTTC.